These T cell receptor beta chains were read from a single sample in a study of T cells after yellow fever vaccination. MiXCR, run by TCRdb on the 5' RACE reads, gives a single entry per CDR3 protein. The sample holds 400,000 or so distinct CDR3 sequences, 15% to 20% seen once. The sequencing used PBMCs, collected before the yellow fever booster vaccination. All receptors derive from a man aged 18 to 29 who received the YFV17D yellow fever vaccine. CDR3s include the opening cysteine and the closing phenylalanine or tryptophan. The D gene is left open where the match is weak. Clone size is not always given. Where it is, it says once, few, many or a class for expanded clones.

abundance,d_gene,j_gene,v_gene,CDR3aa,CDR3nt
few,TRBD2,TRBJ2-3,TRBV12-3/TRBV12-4,CASRPIAGGTDTQYF,TGTGCCAGCAGACCTATAGCGGGGGGGACAGATACGCAGTATTTT
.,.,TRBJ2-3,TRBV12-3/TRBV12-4,CASYYSTDTQYF,TGTGCCAGCTACTATTCGACAGATACGCAGTATTTT
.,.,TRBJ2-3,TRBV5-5,CASSPAFGSPDTQYF,TGTGCCAGCAGCCCGGCGTTTGGATCACCAGATACGCAGTATTTT
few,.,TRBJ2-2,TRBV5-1,CASSLGSGPTGELFF,TGCGCCAGCAGCTTGGGGTCAGGGCCCACCGGGGAGCTGTTTTTT
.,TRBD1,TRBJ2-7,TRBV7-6,CASSPSLGQGIYEQYF,TGTGCCAGCAGCCCATCCCTGGGACAGGGAATCTACGAGCAGTACTTC
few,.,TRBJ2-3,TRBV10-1,CANRTDTQYF,TGCGCCAACAGGACAGATACGCAGTATTTT
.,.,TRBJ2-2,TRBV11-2,CASSSRLIGELFF,TGTGCCAGCAGCTCACGGTTAATCGGGGAGCTGTTTTTT
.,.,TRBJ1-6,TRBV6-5,CASSYWGMSNSPLHF,TGTGCCAGCAGTTACTGGGGGATGTCAAATTCACCCCTCCACTTT
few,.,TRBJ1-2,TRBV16,CASSQGRRVYGYTF,TGTGCCAGCAGCCAAGGGCGCAGGGTATATGGCTACACCTTC
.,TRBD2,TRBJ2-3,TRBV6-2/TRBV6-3,CASKKRGDTDTQYF,TGTGCCAGCAAGAAGCGGGGGGACACAGATACGCAGTATTTT
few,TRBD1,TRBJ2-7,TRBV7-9,CASSPRKGQGAYEQYF,TGTGCCAGCAGCCCCCGGAAGGGACAGGGGGCCTACGAGCAGTACTTC
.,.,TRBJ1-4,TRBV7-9,CASSPYEKLFF,TGTGCCAGCAGCCCGTATGAAAAACTGTTTTTT
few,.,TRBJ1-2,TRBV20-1,CSAPDDLDFNYGYTF,TGCAGTGCCCCAGATGACCTCGATTTTAACTATGGCTACACCTTC
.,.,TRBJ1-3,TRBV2,CASSPFGPILSGNTIYF,TGTGCCAGCAGTCCTTTCGGCCCAATTCTCTCTGGAAACACCATATATTTT
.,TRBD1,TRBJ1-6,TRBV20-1,CSAMDRESSYNSPLHF,TGCAGTGCAATGGACAGGGAGAGCTCCTATAATTCACCCCTCCACTTT